A selection of T cell receptor beta chains follows, all from one sample in a study of CD8+ T cells in alopecia areata. Clones were read by immunoSEQ multiplex PCR, and TCRdb kept only the in-frame ones, dropping some. Here the sample spans 200,000 or so clones, roughly 40% being singletons. Sample: CD4+ T cells sorted from blood, taken at roughly week 36, from a patient treated with tofacitinib. These TCRs come from a human donor with alopecia areata. Both conserved end residues are part of each CDR3. D genes are given only for firm matches. Where a row states a size, it is once, few, many or the class of an expanded clone; other rows omit it.

V	D	size	J	DNA	CDR3
TRBV15	NA	NA	TRBJ2-3	TGTGCCACCAGCCCTAGTGGTGTTCCAGATACGCAGTATTTT	CATSPSGVPDTQYF
TRBV4-1	TRBD1	NA	TRBJ2-4	TGCGCCAGCAGCCAAGACGGACAGGGGAACATTCAGTACTTC	CASSQDGQGNIQYF
TRBV29-1	NA	few	TRBJ1-2	TGCAGCGTTGGGGAGGGTCCGCGCGGCTACACCTTC	CSVGEGPRGYTF
TRBV29-1	TRBD1	few	TRBJ2-1	TGCAGCGTTGATGGGGCACCGGGACAGGGCCCCAATGAGCAGTTCTTC	CSVDGAPGQGPNEQFF
TRBV30	TRBD2	NA	TRBJ2-1	TGTGCCTGGAGGAAGGCGGGAGTAAGGAATGAGCAGTTCTTC	CAWRKAGVRNEQFF
TRBV7-9	NA	few	TRBJ2-4	TGTGCCAGCAGCTTCCTGCAGGGAGCAAACATTCAGTACTTC	CASSFLQGANIQYF
TRBV29-1	NA	few	TRBJ2-2	TGCAGCGGGGATGACAACACCGGGGAGCTGTTTTTT	CSGDDNTGELFF
TRBV30	NA	NA	TRBJ2-3	TGTGCCTGGAGTGAACAGGGAGATACGCAGTATTTT	CAWSEQGDTQYF
TRBV6-1	NA	few	TRBJ2-3	TGTGCCAGCGCGCTCGGGGGCGGACGCACAGATACGCAGTATTTT	CASALGGGRTDTQYF
TRBV29-1	NA	NA	TRBJ1-1	TGCAGCGTTGACCGGGTAATGAACACTGAAGCTTTCTTT	CSVDRVMNTEAFF
TRBV6-6	NA	many	TRBJ2-2	TGTGCCAGCAGTCGACAGGCGAACACCGGGGAGCTGTTTTTT	CASSRQANTGELFF
TRBV7-8	TRBD1	few	TRBJ2-3	TGTGCCAGCAGCTTAGAGGTCACGGGGAGACAGGGGGAGATCACAGATACGCAGTATTTT	CASSLEVTGRQGEITDTQYF
TRBV9	TRBD1	once	TRBJ1-5	TGTGCCAGCAGCGTAGGAGACAGGGTAAATCAGCCCCAGCATTTT	CASSVGDRVNQPQHF
TRBV29-1	NA	few	TRBJ1-1	TGCAGCGTTGAAGATGCTGGACGGACTGAAGCTTTCTTT	CSVEDAGRTEAFF
TRBV27	NA	NA	TRBJ2-5	TGTGCCAGCGGTAGGGCGGGGGAGACCCAGTACTTC	CASGRAGETQYF
TRBV29-1	NA	NA	TRBJ2-1	TGCAGCGTTGAGTGGTTGCCGGCGGGTGAGCAGTTCTTC	CSVEWLPAGEQFF
TRBV30	TRBD1	NA	TRBJ1-2	TGTGCCTGGAGTTCTCAAGACAGGGGGGATGGCTACACCTTC	CAWSSQDRGDGYTF
TRBV30	TRBD1	NA	TRBJ2-7	TGTGCCTGGAGTCTGGGACAGCCTCGCTCCTACGAGCAGTACTTC	CAWSLGQPRSYEQYF
TRBV4-2	NA	NA	TRBJ2-7	TGTGCCAGCAGCTCGGGTGGGGCGCCTTCCTACGAGCAGTACTTC	CASSSGGAPSYEQYF
TRBV11-2	NA	NA	TRBJ2-2	TGTGCCAGCAGCGTAAGCCTCACCGGGGAGCTGTTTTTT	CASSVSLTGELFF
TRBV6-6	NA	NA	TRBJ2-3	TGTGCCAGCACCACCATCGCCCTAACAGATACGCAGTATTTT	CASTTIALTDTQYF
TRBV9	TRBD2	NA	TRBJ2-5	TGTGCCAGCAGCGAAAGTAGCGGGCCCGAGACCCAGTACTTC	CASSESSGPETQYF
TRBV7-3	TRBD1	few	TRBJ2-4	TGTGCCAGCAGCTTAAGGGACAGGAGCATTCAGTACTTC	CASSLRDRSIQYF
TRBV30	NA	NA	TRBJ2-7	TGTGCCTGGAGCTCACCCCCCCAGCGGGCGTCCTACGAGCAGTACTTC	CAWSSPPQRASYEQYF
TRBV7-2	NA	NA	TRBJ2-7	TGTGCCAGCAGCCAAGGGGGGGCACTCTACGAGCAGTACTTC	CASSQGGALYEQYF
TRBV5-1	NA	NA	TRBJ2-7	TGCGCCAGCAGCTCCAACGGGATTTACGAGCAGTACTTC	CASSSNGIYEQYF
TRBV7-2	TRBD2	NA	TRBJ2-2	TGTGCCAGCAGCTTTAGCGGGAGGGAGCTGTTTTTT	CASSFSGRELFF
TRBV25-1	NA	few	TRBJ2-2	TGTGCCAGCAGTGAAATCGGGGAGCTGTTTTTT	CASSEIGELFF
TRBV20-1	NA	NA	TRBJ1-1	TGCAGTGCTAGGCCCGGGCGCGCAGCTTTCTTT	CSARPGRAAFF
TRBV20-1	NA	NA	TRBJ1-2	TGCAGTGCTATGGGTGGCTATGGCTACACCTTC	CSAMGGYGYTF
TRBV7-9	TRBD1	NA	TRBJ2-1	TGTGCCAGCAGCTTAAGAGGGGGCGCTTACAATGAGCAGTTCTTC	CASSLRGGAYNEQFF